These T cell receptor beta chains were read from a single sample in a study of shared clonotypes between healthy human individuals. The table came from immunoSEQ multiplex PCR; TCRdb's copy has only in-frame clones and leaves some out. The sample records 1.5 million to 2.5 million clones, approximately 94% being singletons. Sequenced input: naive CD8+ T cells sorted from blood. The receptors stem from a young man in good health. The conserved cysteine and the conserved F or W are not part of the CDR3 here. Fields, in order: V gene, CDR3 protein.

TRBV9	ASSMGGNYEQY
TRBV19	ASSIVAGDYGYT
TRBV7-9	ASSLQGWEETQY
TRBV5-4	ASSLLAEGNTDTQY
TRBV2	ASSHGRGQEGNTEAF
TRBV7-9	ASSSGGHSNQPQH
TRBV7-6	ASSLGASWYEQY
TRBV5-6	ASSLAGANYGYT
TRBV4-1	ASSYGQTNNSPLH
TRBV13	ASSLGTSGSNEQY
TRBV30	AWTPSGTDTQY
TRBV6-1	AIASPYEQY
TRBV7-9	ASSLLISGRDSYEQY
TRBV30	AWSVLGSPLH
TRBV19	ASSITQNYEQY
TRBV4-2	ASSPRQGGEEKLF
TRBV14	ASSPTGGWAQY
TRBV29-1	SVEDPGAYEQY
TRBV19	ASAGSLSYEQY
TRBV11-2	ASIRPGGRGEQF
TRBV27	ASTQVGTGISNEKLF
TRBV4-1	ASSQAAGQGEETQY
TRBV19	ASSPDRSTDTQY
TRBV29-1	SVEQGDIGELF
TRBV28	ASSLRGQFYEQY
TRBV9	ASSDSRGRGLSEAF
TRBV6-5	ASSSLGTGYYEQY
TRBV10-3	AISDKTGVYYGYT
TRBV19	ASSIPRLAGEVTYEQY
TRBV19	ASSMWASSYEQY
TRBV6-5	ASSPGLADSYEQY
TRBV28	ASSWAGGNTEAF
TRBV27	ASSLGGRGQPQH
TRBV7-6	ASSFGINAYTGELF
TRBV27	ASSSQTGTNEKLF
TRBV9	ASRGPGNTIY